This T cell receptor (beta chain) was observed in a study of human T cells and chemical hapten exposure. General observations from the study: DPC sensitization did not alter TCRs above 1 in 1000 frequency. Since the donors had alopecia, their immune response may not be the same as that of healthy people.

Trimming took 11 bases from V and 5 from J; bases not matched to a gene: 5. The CDR3 extends over 11 amino acids. In germline, CDR1 is SGHDN, CDR2 FVKESK. This clonotype was seen repeatedly, ten times or more. Its antigen remains unidentified. Unique molecular identifiers were attached to individual cDNA molecules within the library. TCRdb reprocessed the RACE reads via MiXCR and lists one record per CDR3 protein. The table has under 450,000 distinct CDR3 sequences, 4% to 5.5% seen once; the top ten hold roughly 2.4%. Time point in this sample: patch test 1, 2 weeks after DPC sensitization. Regarding treatment: therapeutic diphenylcyclopropenone sensitization with weekly scalp DPC.

The source was whole blood, collected in connection with sensitization to the hapten diphenylcyclopropenone (DPC). This clonotype was obtained from a woman aged 50 to 60 with alopecia areata. Some clones in this sample may be carry-over from other donors' samples. The chain employs TRBV14 and TRBJ2-7; 8 bases map to TRBD1. CDR3: CAPTGAHEQYF. The CDR3 nucleotides read TGTGCCCCGACAGGGGCCCACGAGCAGTACTTC.